A single sample gave rise to the 19 T cell receptor beta chains below, sequenced in a study of OX40 agonist ivuxolimab in advanced cancers. Generated by immunoSEQ multiplex PCR, the TCRdb table keeps only in-frame clones and is missing some. Of under 80,000 clones in the sample, roughly 84% were seen once. The starting material was CD4+ or CD8+ T cells sorted from blood, obtained in a trial of the OX40 agonist ivuxolimab. These receptors were taken from an adult with an advanced solid tumor such as melanoma, head and neck, liver or kidney cancer.

The chain employs TRBV5-4 and TRBJ2-3; no clear D gene. The CDR3 is made up of 13 amino acids. Germline V gene sequence: CDR1 SGHNT, CDR2 YYREEE (reference sequence). Trimming stripped 3 bases from V and 5 bases from J, with 10 bases between. CDR3 protein: CASSSPAIDTQYF. The CDR3 nucleotides are TGTGCCAGCAGCTCCCCGGCAATAGATACGCAGTATTTT.

This chain links TRBV7-8 with TRBJ2-1; D remains ambiguous. Trimming stripped 1 base from V and 8 bases from J, with 3 bases between. There are 11 residues in the CDR3. In germline, CDR1 is SGHVS, CDR2 FQNEAQ. The CDR3 nucleotides read TGTGCCAGCAGCTTAGTCGATGAGCAGTTCTTC. This codes for CASSLVDEQFF.

The chain is built from TRBV4-1 and TRBJ1-3; unclear D gene. Trimming stripped 4 bases from V and 0 bases from J, with 10 bases between. Per the germline V gene, CDR1 is MGHRA and CDR2 is YSYEKL. The CDR3 length is 15 residues. Written as DNA, the CDR3 is TGCGCCAGCAGCCTTCTCGAAAGCTCTGGAAACACCATATATTTT. It specifies CASSLLESSGNTIYF.

V usage is TRBV10-3 and J usage is TRBJ2-1; the D call may be TRBD1 or TRBD2 (5 bases each). V was shortened by 7 bases and J by 7 bases, with 17 bases between the two germline ends. In germline, CDR1 is ENHRY, CDR2 SYGVKD. The CDR3 has 14 amino acids. The CDR3 sequence: CAITPGAGMNEQFF. As DNA, the CDR3 is TGTGCCATCACCCCCGGGGCAGGGATGAATGAGCAGTTCTTC.

J is TRBJ2-3 and V is TRBV6-5; maybe TRBD2 (5 bases). Germline CDR1 and CDR2: MNHEY and SVGAGI. The V gene lost 2 bases and the J gene lost 4 bases, with 13 bases spanning the gap. The CDR3 loop spans 15 amino acids. The CDR3 sequence is CASSYRDRGPDTQYF. CDR3 bases: TGTGCCAGCAGTTACCGGGATCGGGGTCCAGATACGCAGTATTTT.

This clone was counted only a few times. V gene TRBV19 combines with J gene TRBJ1-2; TRBD1 matches 8 bases. The germline V gene has CDR1 LNHDA and CDR2 SQIVND (reference sequence). The length of the CDR3 is 13 residues. V was pared by 9 bases and J by 6 bases, with 9 bases of the junction left unmatched. The CDR3 DNA sequence: TGTGCCAGCCTTAAGGGACAGGCGGATGGCTACACCTTC. Amino acids: CASLKGQADGYTF.

V gene TRBV14 combines with J gene TRBJ2-1; 8 positions agree with TRBD1. The CDR3 covers 17 residues. CDR1 and CDR2 from the germline V gene are SGHDN and FVKESK. Trimming removed 0 bases from V and 4 bases from J; junction bases left unmatched: 8. CDR3 loop: CASSQDFGRGLYNEQFF. CDR3 sequence (DNA): TGTGCCAGCAGCCAAGATTTCGGCAGGGGGCTGTACAATGAGCAGTTCTTC.

This clone has only one observation. The gene calls are TRBV11-1 and TRBJ2-1; TRBD2 agrees at 7 bases. The CDR3 runs 18 residues. Germline CDR1 is SGHAT and CDR2 is FQDESV (reference sequence). The ends lost 1 base at V and 5 bases at J; junction bases unmatched: 14. CDR3 coding DNA: TGTGCCAGCAGCTTAGGGGGGAGGGTGTCTCCATCCCACAATGAGCAGTTCTTC. The encoded protein is CASSLGGRVSPSHNEQFF.

Here the CDR3 reads CASSPRAGGFSNYGYTF. Written as DNA, the CDR3 is TGTGCCAGCAGCCCGAGGGCAGGGGGCTTTTCGAACTATGGCTACACCTTC. The rearrangement links TRBV5-6 to TRBJ1-2; 8 bases are shared with TRBD1. CDR1 is SGHDT and CDR2 is YYEEEE in the germline V gene. V dropped 4 bases and J dropped 2; count of bases not matched to a gene: 13. The length of the CDR3 is 17 residues.

Remarks on this clone: This sample also contains other DNA sequences that code for the same CDR3. V usage is TRBV7-2 and J usage is TRBJ2-7; D remains unclear. Germline assignment: CDR1 SGHTA and CDR2 FQGNSA. This CDR3 spans 12 amino acids. V was clipped by 5 bases and J by 6 bases, with 11 bases between them. The CDR3 spells CASSLGRSEQYF. CDR3 nucleotide sequence: TGTGCCAGCAGCCTAGGGCGCTCCGAGCAGTACTTC.

The genes are TRBV5-1 and TRBJ2-5; tentative D call: TRBD2 (5 bases). Germline V gene sequence: CDR1 SGHRS, CDR2 YFSETQ. This CDR3 region has 14 residues. Trimming removed 4 bases from V and 4 bases from J, with 14 bases in between. The CDR3: CASSPAGVGETQYF. DNA for the CDR3: TGCGCCAGCAGCCCGGCGGGCGTGGGAGAGACCCAGTACTTC.

The V and J genes are TRBV23-1 and TRBJ1-6; D ambiguous. TRBV23-1 is recorded as an ORF, its role being uncertain. This CDR3 region has 16 residues. Trimming took off 3 bases at V and 4 bases at J, with 13 bases between the two ends. This chain's CDR3 is CASSHPRAVYNSPLHF. The CDR3, as DNA: TGCGCCAGCAGTCACCCACGGGCCGTTTATAATTCACCCCTCCACTTT.

The chain couples TRBV19 to TRBJ2-5; 13 bases align to TRBD2. The end of the DNA fits TRBJ2-7 better, so the J call may be wrong. CDR1 and CDR2 from the germline V gene are LNHDA and SQIVND (reference sequence). The CDR3 contains 16 residues. The CDR3 DNA follows: TGTGCCAGTAGTAGGACTAGCGGGGGAAACCGCGACGAGCAGTACTTC. It encodes CASSRTSGGNRDEQYF.

In nucleotides, the CDR3 is TGCAGCGTTGAAGGGGGGGCGGAATCAGACGAGCAGTACTTC. This translates into CSVEGGAESDEQYF. This chain joins TRBV29-1 and TRBJ2-7; tentatively, D is TRBD1 or TRBD2 (6 bases each). The V and J ends lost 1 base and 5 bases respectively, with 15 bases between them. The germline gives CDR1 SQVTM, CDR2 ANQGSEA. The CDR3 loop spans 14 amino acids.

Only a few counts were recorded for this clone. This sequence joins TRBV11-2 and TRBJ2-3, with 8 bases identical to TRBD2. The CDR3 contains 17 residues. Germline V CDR1 and CDR2: SGHAT, FQNNGV. V gave up 5 bases and J gave up 2 bases; unmatched junction bases: 12. The CDR3 region has the DNA TGTGCCAGCAGCCGAGCGGGGGCCGAGCTTTCCACAGATACGCAGTATTTT. Amino acids: CASSRAGAELSTDTQYF.

The rearrangement links TRBV29-1 to TRBJ2-5; 8 bases map to TRBD1. The CDR3 is made up of 13 amino acids. Germline V CDR1 and CDR2: SQVTM, ANQGSEA. V dropped 2 bases and J dropped 7; count of bases not matched to a gene: 6. CDR3 residues: CSVEQGAGGTQYF. The CDR3 DNA sequence: TGCAGCGTTGAACAGGGGGCTGGGGGGACCCAGTACTTC. The variable domain in full, completed from reference TRBV29-1 and TRBJ2-5, reads SAVISQKPSRDICQRGTSLTIQCQVDSQVTMMFWYRQQPGQSLTLIATANQGSEATYESGFVIDKFPISRPNLTFSTLTVSNMSPEDSSIYLCSVEQGAGGTQYFGPGTRLLVL.

This sequence joins TRBV15 and TRBJ2-3; unclear D gene. This CDR3 comprises 17 residues. The V and J ends lost 1 base and 3 bases respectively, with 17 bases between them. Germline-derived CDR1 and CDR2 are LNHNV and YYDKDF (reference sequence). The CDR3 reads CATSRAVRAGITDTQYF. The CDR3 DNA sequence: TGTGCCACCAGCAGAGCGGTACGGGCCGGAATAACAGATACGCAGTATTTT.

CDR3 amino acids: CASSLSGTRVLRETQYF. In nucleotides, the CDR3 is TGCGCCAGCAGCCTATCCGGGACTAGAGTCCTTAGAGAGACCCAGTACTTC. This chain connects TRBV5-1 to TRBJ2-5; 8 nucleotides match TRBD2. The ends lost 4 bases at V and 4 bases at J; junction bases unmatched: 15. The CDR3 covers 17 residues. Germline V gene sequence: CDR1 SGHRS, CDR2 YFSETQ.

For this clone: A much larger clonotype is one base distant, so this may be a read error. CDR3 sequence: CVSSQNWRQPQHF. The CDR3 nucleotides are TGCGTCAGCAGCCAAAATTGGAGACAGCCCCAGCATTTT. The V gene is TRBV4-1, the J gene TRBJ1-5; the D is unclear. This CDR3 spans 13 amino acids. CDR1 is MGHRA, CDR2 YSYEKL, per germline.